This T cell receptor (beta chain) was obtained from a study of blood T cell repertoires in COVID-19. This clone has just a few counts. Germline CDR1 is SGHRS and CDR2 is YFSETQ. The germline V and J ends were trimmed by 0 bases and 3 bases, with 14 bases remaining between them. This CDR3 is 16 amino acids long. Sequenced by immunoSEQ multiplex PCR; TCRdb stores in-frame clones only, minus some. The table has about 270,000 clones, about 88% seen once; the top ten hold 3%. The sequence was obtained from a woman between 45 and 65 years old who had recovered from COVID-19. Sequenced: PBMCs or T cells enriched from blood (not recorded which). This sequence joins TRBV5-1 and TRBJ2-3; D is perhaps TRBD1 (7 bases). The CDR3 sequence: CASSLDAAGGTDTQYF. The CDR3, as DNA: TGCGCCAGCAGCTTGGATGCTGCAGGGGGGACAGATACGCAGTATTTT.